These 8 T cell receptor beta chains came from one sample sequenced in a study of spatial heterogeneity in lung cancer. Study-level points and caveats: For expanded intratumoral alpha and beta TCRs, counts tracked tumor mutation counts.

Time point described: sample taken at primary tumor resection. Their antigen targets remain unknown. TCRdb used MiXCR to reprocess the 5' RACE reads, holding one entry per CDR3 protein. The repertoire consists of under 9,500 distinct CDR3 sequences, with about 8% occurring once and the leading ten covering 4.2%. The material was lung tumor tissue, obtained at surgery. Receptors originate from a male donor with early-stage non-small cell lung cancer.

This clonotype is classed as medium-sized. Being off target in a library aimed at alpha chains, this beta chain has a size of little meaning. The chain links TRBV29-1 to TRBJ2-6; D not resolved. The germline CDR1 and CDR2 sequences are SQVTM and ANQGSEA. The CDR3 is 14 amino acids. V was trimmed by 3 bases and J by 4 bases, leaving 10 bases between them. In DNA form, the CDR3 reads TGCAGCGTTGATTTAGGGTCCGGGGCCAACGTCCTGACTTTC. It yields the protein CSVDLGSGANVLTF. Looking up the rest from reference TRBV29-1 and TRBJ2-6 gives the full variable domain: SAVISQKPSRDICQRGTSLTIQCQVDSQVTMMFWYRQQPGQSLTLIATANQGSEATYESGFVIDKFPISRPNLTFSTLTVSNMSPEDSSIYLCSVDLGSGANVLTFGAGSRLTVL.

This clonotype was seen a handful of times. This beta chain is a stray sequence in a library constructed for alpha chains; its clone size is not meaningful. J is TRBJ2-7 and V is TRBV20-1; TRBD2 agrees at 15 bases. J gave up 1 base and V 3 bases, and 13 bases lay outside the gene matches. The germline gives CDR1 DFQATT, CDR2 SNEGSKA (reference sequence). CDR3 length: 19 residues. CDR3 in DNA: TGCAGTGCTAGGCCCGAGCGGGGACTAGCGGGAGGAGTTTCCTACGAGCAGTACTTC. This codes for CSARPERGLAGGVSYEQYF.

Relative to its sample, this clonotype is medium-sized. This beta chain represents an off-target read in a library built for alpha chains; its size is of limited meaning. This chain connects TRBV10-3 to TRBJ2-6; TRBD1 is a possible D gene (6 bases). This CDR3 has 16 amino acids. Germline V gives CDR1 ENHRY, CDR2 SYGVKD. The V and J ends lost 7 bases and 0 bases respectively, with 13 bases between them. The CDR3 nucleotides read TGTGCCATCACCCAGGGGAGCCCCTCTGGGGCCAACGTCCTGACTTTC. Translated: CAITQGSPSGANVLTF.

This clonotype has at least ten counts. The library was built for alpha chains, so this beta chain is an off-target read and its size means little. The V and J genes are TRBV5-1 and TRBJ2-3, with 7 positions matching TRBD2. CDR1 SGHRS and CDR2 YFSETQ come from the germline V gene. With 2 bases clipped from V and 2 bases from J, the junction kept 11 bases outside the gene matches. This CDR3 region has 17 residues. CDR3 nucleotides: TGCGCCAGCAGCTTATCACCTTTGGCGGGAGCCACAGATACGCAGTATTTT. Translation gives CASSLSPLAGATDTQYF.

This clonotype is termed medium-sized. This beta chain lies outside the target of a library built for alpha chains; its clone size means little. V and J are TRBV4-1 and TRBJ2-7; the match to TRBD2 covers 7 bases. The germline gives CDR1 MGHRA, CDR2 YSYEKL. V gave up 1 base and J gave up 3 bases; unmatched junction bases: 9. This CDR3 is built from 16 residues. The DNA of the CDR3 is TGCGCCAGCAGCCAAGGTACTCTAGCGGAATACTACGAGCAGTACTTC. Translated, it gives CASSQGTLAEYYEQYF.

As regards this clonotype: A library prepared for alpha chains yielded this beta chain as an off-target read; its size is of little meaning. The chain has TRBV7-9 and TRBJ2-1, with TRBD2 identical over 7 bases. With 6 bases clipped from V and 9 bases from J, the junction kept 20 bases outside the gene matches. Germline CDR1 is SEHNR and CDR2 is FQNEAQ (reference sequence). The CDR3 is made up of 17 amino acids. The CDR3 loop is CASSYNPRGTTASEQFF. The CDR3 coding sequence is TGTGCCAGCAGTTATAACCCTCGGGGGACTACCGCCAGTGAGCAGTTCTTC.

By proportion, this clonotype is medium-sized (0.01 to 0.1%). A library made for alpha chains picked up this beta chain off target, so its size means little. This sequence joins TRBV7-2 and TRBJ2-6; D perhaps matches TRBD1 (5 bases). The length of the CDR3 is 19 residues. Trimming shortened V by 5 bases and J by 3 bases, and 23 bases separated the two germline ends. The germline V gene has CDR1 SGHTA and CDR2 FQGNSA. In nucleotides, the CDR3 is TGTGCCAGCAGCCCCAGGGCTTCGAGATTGGCGAGTGGGGCCAACGTCCTGACTTTC. Translating gives CASSPRASRLASGANVLTF.

The count of this clonotype is one. This may come from a read error, since a much larger clone is one base off. The library was prepared for alpha chains; this beta chain is a stray read, so its frequency means little. The chain has TRBV4-1 and TRBJ1-1, with 9 bases aligning to TRBD1. CDR3 length: 14 amino acids. Germline-derived CDR1 and CDR2 are MGHRA and YSYEKL. Losses at the gene ends were 8 bases for V and 4 bases for J; bases not matched to a gene: 8. CDR3 sequence: CASGSQGAGTEAFF. In DNA, the CDR3 is TGCGCCAGCGGCTCACAGGGGGCCGGCACTGAAGCTTTCTTT.